This passage covers 3 T cell receptor beta chains from one sample sequenced in a study of shared clonotypes between healthy human individuals (dated by TCRdb to about 2020). To prepare the library, the immunoSEQ multiplex PCR assay was applied. The table comes from immuneACCESS by way of TCRdb, which keeps in-frame sequences with V and J called. Part of the clones is missing from these tables; in studies checked, under half for an unresolved V gene and the rest for unknown reasons. Across this sample there are more than 550,000 clones, with approximately 72% seen only once. About 1.8% of the sample belongs to the ten largest clones. Sequencing was carried out using memory CD4+ T cells sorted from blood. The label giving this sample's cell subset or site can be read as: CD45RA-negative fraction. The source is a woman aged 25 to 45 in good health.

The chain combines TRBV7-8 with TRBJ1-1, with D maybe TRBD1 (5 bases). V was pared by 3 bases and J by 0 bases, with 11 bases between. This CDR3 comprises 15 residues. CDR1 SGHVS and CDR2 FQNEAQ come from the germline V gene. CDR3 in amino acids: CASSFRDILNTEAFF. CDR3 in DNA: TGTGCCAGCAGCTTCAGGGATATTTTGAACACTGAAGCTTTCTTT.

This clone was picked up a small number of times. The chain uses TRBV4-2 and TRBJ2-7, with 8 bases that match TRBD2. With 1 base clipped from V and 4 bases from J, the junction kept 12 bases outside the gene matches. The V gene's germline CDR1 is LGHNA and CDR2 YNFKEQ. There are 17 residues in the CDR3. CDR3 sequence reads: CASSQGYTPGGIYEQYF. The CDR3 DNA reads TGTGCCAGCAGCCAAGGCTATACCCCGGGAGGGATATACGAGCAGTACTTC.

The rearrangement joins TRBV19 to TRBJ2-1; 8 bases map to TRBD2. Germline-derived CDR1 and CDR2 are LNHDA and SQIVND (reference sequence). This CDR3 comprises 15 residues. V trimming: 3 bases; J trimming: 4 bases; junction bases outside the gene matches: 5. The CDR3 protein is CASSITTSGYNEQFF. In DNA form, the CDR3 reads TGTGCCAGTAGTATCACCACTAGCGGATACAATGAGCAGTTCTTC.